This T cell receptor (beta chain) was captured in a study of identifying expanded T cells in peripheral blood. Assay: immunoSEQ multiplex PCR; the TCRdb copy retains only in-frame clones and omits some. The table has 100,000 to 150,000 clones, roughly 80% seen once. This CDR3 is 15 amino acids long. V dropped 3 bases and J dropped 5 bases, with 16 bases sitting between them. The germline V gene has CDR1 WNHNN and CDR2 SYGVQD (reference sequence). General observations from the study: Across healthy donors, higher total template counts meant significantly greater two-week count variance.

About this clone: What it recognizes is unknown.

During the collection period, no donor immune events like infections were recorded. This TCR was sampled from a person aged 18-69 years in good health. The V gene is TRBV10-1, the J gene TRBJ1-1; maybe TRBD1 (5 bases). Sequencing used blood. The CDR3 sequence: CASSEDSIGGTEAFF. Written as DNA, the CDR3 is TGCGCCAGCAGTGAAGACTCTATCGGGGGTACTGAAGCTTTCTTT.